This TCR beta chain was identified during a study of shared clonotypes between healthy human individuals. For the study at large: CD4 naive cells filled three plates per donor, CD4 memory three, CD8 naive two and CD8 memory one. Study-wide results and limits: Rarefaction curves obtained for sorted subsets showed sequencing incomplete despite large depth. Generally, estimated richness proved larger in naive subsets than it did in memory subsets.

There are 14 residues in the CDR3. The V and J ends lost 7 bases and 1 base respectively, with 13 bases between them. Germline V gene sequence: CDR1 LNHDA, CDR2 SQIVND (reference sequence). Points on this clone: Its antigen is undetermined.

It was CD45RO-negative cells, positively selected for CCR7, that made up naive CD8 cells, with terminally differentiated effector memory CD45RA+ cells excluded. The repertoire was sequenced with immunoSEQ multiplex PCR; TCRdb's copy has only in-frame clones and lacks some. The table records 2 million to 2.5 million clones, 85% to 95% of them present only once. The chain combines TRBV19 with TRBJ1-1, with D possibly TRBD1 on 5 matching bases. The origin of this receptor is a man younger than 35 in good health. Some clones in this sample may be carry-over from other donors' samples. The sequencing input was naive CD8+ T cells from PBMCs. The CDR3, as DNA: TGTGCCAGTAAGATCGGCGACAGGAACACTGAAGCTTTCTTT. It specifies CASKIGDRNTEAFF. Combining the CDR3 with reference TRBV19 and TRBJ1-1 gives the whole variable domain DGGITQSPKYLFRKEGQNVTLSCEQNLNHDAMYWYRQDPGQGLRLIYYSQIVNDFQKGDIAEGYSVSREKKESFPLTVTSAQKNPTAFYLCASKIGDRNTEAFFGQGTRLTVV.